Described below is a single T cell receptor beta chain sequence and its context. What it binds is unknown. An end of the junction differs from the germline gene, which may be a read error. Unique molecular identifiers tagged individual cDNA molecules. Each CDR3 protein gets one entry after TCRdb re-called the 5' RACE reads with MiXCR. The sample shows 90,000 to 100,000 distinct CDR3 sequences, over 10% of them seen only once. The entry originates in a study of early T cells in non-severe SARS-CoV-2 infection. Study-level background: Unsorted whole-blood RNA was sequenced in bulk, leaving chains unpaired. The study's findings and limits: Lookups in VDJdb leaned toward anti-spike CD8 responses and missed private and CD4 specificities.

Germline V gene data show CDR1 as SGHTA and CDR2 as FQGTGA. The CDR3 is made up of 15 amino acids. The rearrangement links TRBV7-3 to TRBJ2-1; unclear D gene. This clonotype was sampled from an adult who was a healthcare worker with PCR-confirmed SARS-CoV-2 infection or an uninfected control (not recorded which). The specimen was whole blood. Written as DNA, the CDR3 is TGTGCCAACAGCTCCGACTTAAGCTCCTACAATGAGCAGTTCTTC. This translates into CANSSDLSSYNEQFF. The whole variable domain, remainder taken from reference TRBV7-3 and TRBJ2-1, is GAGVSQTPSNKVTEKGKYVELRCDPISGHTALYWYRQSLGQGPEFLIYFQGTGAADDSGLPNDRFFAVRPEGSVSTLKIQRTERGDSAVYLCANSSDLSSYNEQFFGPGTRLTVL.